These 18 T cell receptor beta chains share one sample of origin, sequenced in a study of CD8 T cells in ankylosing spondylitis. MiXCR, applied by TCRdb to the 5' RACE reads, yields one record per CDR3 protein. Of approximately 140,000 distinct CDR3 sequences detected, roughly 44% appear once; the ten largest clones hold 12% to 15%. The sample consisted of synovial fluid, either unsorted or a sorted T cell fraction (not recorded which). These receptors all come from a male donor with ankylosing spondylitis.

The CDR3 bases are TGTGCTAGTGGTTCCCTCCGGACAGGGGGCAGGCAGCCCCAGCATTTT. Translating it yields CASGSLRTGGRQPQHF. The chain combines TRBV12-5 with TRBJ1-5; the match to TRBD1 covers 11 bases. This CDR3 contains 16 residues. Germline-derived CDR1 and CDR2 are LGHNT and FRNRAP. The V and J ends lost 4 bases and 7 bases, in that order; junction bases with no gene match: 9.

The chain recombines TRBV7-2 with TRBJ2-7, with no clear D. Germline values: CDR1 SGHTA, CDR2 FQGNSA. With 2 bases removed from V and 3 bases from J, the gap between germline ends came to 2 bases. CDR3 size: 11 residues. CDR3 in DNA: TGTGCCAGCAGCTTAAACTACGAGCAGTACTTC. Its translation: CASSLNYEQYF.

CDR3 amino acids: CASSFQGAAYEQYF. CDR3 nucleotides: TGTGCCAGCAGCTTCCAGGGGGCGGCCTACGAGCAGTACTTC. This chain uses TRBV7-9 with TRBJ2-7, with 8 bases lining up with TRBD1. V lost 3 bases, J lost 2 bases, and 3 bases stayed unmatched. The CDR3 contains 14 residues. Looked up from germline, CDR1 is SEHNR and CDR2 is FQNEAQ (reference sequence).

This clonotype was observed a few times. V is TRBV11-1 and J is TRBJ2-1; a possible D gene is TRBD1 (6 bases). The CDR3 consists of 18 residues. Germline assignment: CDR1 SGHAT and CDR2 FQDESV (reference sequence). Trimming took off 1 base at V and 2 bases at J, with 18 bases between the two ends. In DNA form, the CDR3 reads TGTGCCAGCAGCTTAGTACATGGACAGCCTAGAGCCTACAATGAGCAGTTCTTC. It yields the protein CASSLVHGQPRAYNEQFF.

The chain is built from TRBV5-8 and TRBJ1-1; D is unresolved. Trimming shortened V by 5 bases and J by 1 base, and 12 bases separated the two germline ends. The CDR3 totals 14 residues. Germline V gene lookup returns CDR1 SGHTS and CDR2 YDEGEE. CDR3 DNA sequence: TGTGCCAGCAGATCTAAAGACACGAACACTGAAGCTTTCTTT. Translating it yields CASRSKDTNTEAFF.

On this clonotype itself: In this CDR3 the conserved last residue, phenylalanine or tryptophan, is missing, so a read error is likely. The chain carries TRBV11-1 and TRBJ2-7, with TRBD1 as a possible D gene (6 bases). Trimming pared 0 bases from V and 0 bases from J, leaving 18 bases between. Germline V gene sequence: CDR1 SGHAT, CDR2 FQDESV (reference sequence). This CDR3 region has 18 residues. The CDR3 region is CASSLAFPGTKTSYEQYL. CDR3 sequence (DNA): TGTGCCAGCAGCTTAGCATTTCCCGGGACAAAAACCTCCTACGAGCAGTACCTC.

This clonotype occurred a few times. This chain joins TRBV20-1 and TRBJ2-1; weak D call: TRBD2 (6 bases). Germline lookup yields CDR1 DFQATT and CDR2 SNEGSKA (reference sequence). Trimming took 6 bases from V and 1 from J, leaving 13 bases between them. The CDR3 runs 14 residues. The CDR3 reads CSAWDFGSYNEQFF. The DNA for the CDR3 is TGCAGTGCCTGGGACTTCGGGTCCTACAATGAGCAGTTCTTC.

This clonotype has only a few counts. V usage is TRBV7-8 and J usage is TRBJ2-7; 8 nucleotides agree with TRBD1. This CDR3 is 17 amino acids long. J lost 3 bases, V lost 2 bases, and 12 bases had no gene match. Germline CDR1 reads SGHVS; CDR2 reads FQNEAQ. The CDR3 sequence: CASSLPRTGSLLYEQYF. The CDR3 DNA follows: TGTGCCAGCAGCTTACCCCGGACAGGGTCATTACTCTACGAGCAGTACTTC.

The sample holds many counts of this clonotype. V usage is TRBV6-4 and J usage is TRBJ2-2; 7 bases are a match to TRBD1. V trimming: 6 bases; J trimming: 4 bases; junction bases outside the gene matches: 2. The length of the CDR3 is 13 residues. Germline-derived CDR1 and CDR2 are MRHNA and SNTAGT. DNA of the CDR3: TGTGCCAGCAGCCGGGACAGCACCGGGGAGCTGTTTTTT. Protein product: CASSRDSTGELFF.

The rearrangement links TRBV7-2 to TRBJ2-7; TRBD2 is a possible D gene (6 bases). Germline loops: CDR1 SGHTA, CDR2 FQGNSA. This CDR3 is built from 14 residues. V lost 0 bases and J lost 3, with 9 bases in between. The CDR3 DNA sequence: TGTGCCAGCAGCTTAGCGGGGGGTGACTACGAGCAGTACTTC. Translating gives CASSLAGGDYEQYF.

V gene TRBV7-9 combines with J gene TRBJ1-4, with D hard to call. Germline V gene lookup returns CDR1 SEHNR and CDR2 FQNEAQ (reference sequence). The V end was cut by 5 bases, the J end by 3 bases, with 7 bases between. The CDR3 runs to 13 residues. The CDR3 region is CASSLAPNEKLFF. In DNA, the CDR3 is TGTGCCAGCAGCCTCGCGCCTAATGAAAAACTGTTTTTT.

This chain joins TRBV7-9 and TRBJ2-5, with a tentative D call TRBD2 (6 bases). Germline CDR1 is SEHNR and CDR2 is FQNEAQ (reference sequence). CDR3 size: 16 residues. The V gene lost 4 bases and the J gene lost 3 bases, with 18 bases spanning the gap. The CDR3: CASSSSHREREETQYF. The CDR3 coding sequence is TGTGCCAGCAGCTCATCACACCGGGAGCGCGAAGAGACCCAGTACTTC.

The gene calls are TRBV27 and TRBJ1-2, with 8 bases fitting TRBD1. Trimming at V came to 6 bases and at J to 2 bases, leaving 8 bases not matched to a gene. The germline V gene has CDR1 MNHEY and CDR2 SMNVEV (reference sequence). The CDR3 is 15 amino acids. In nucleotides, the CDR3 is TGTGCCAGCAGCAGACAGGGGCCGTTGAACTATGGCTACACCTTC. It codes for CASSRQGPLNYGYTF.

The DNA for the CDR3 is TGTGCCAGCAGCGGCCCCGGGACAGGGGACGAGCAGTACTTC. Its protein product is CASSGPGTGDEQYF. This chain connects TRBV9 to TRBJ2-7; 10 bases line up with TRBD1. There are 14 residues in the CDR3. Germline lookup yields CDR1 SGDLS and CDR2 YYNGEE. With 3 bases clipped from V and 5 bases from J, the junction kept 5 bases outside the gene matches.

CDR3 coding DNA: TGTGCCAGCAGCTTGCTAGCGGGGGGCCACAGATCCTACGAGCAGTACTTC. Protein: CASSLLAGGHRSYEQYF. V gene TRBV7-2 combines with J gene TRBJ2-7; 11 nucleotides match TRBD2. The junction had 8 bases not matched to a gene; V was cut back by 3 bases and J by 1 base. There are 17 residues in the CDR3. CDR1 and CDR2 (germline): SGHTA, FQGNSA. The entire variable domain, with the rest obtained from reference TRBV7-2 and TRBJ2-7, is as follows: GAGVSQSPSNKVTEKGKDVELRCDPISGHTALYWYRQSLGQGLEFLIYFQGNSAPDKSGLPSDRFSAERTGGSVSTLTIQRTQQEDSAVYLCASSLLAGGHRSYEQYFGPGTRLTVT.

The chain carries TRBV10-3 and TRBJ2-7, with 7 bases aligning to TRBD1. Per germline, CDR1 ENHRY and CDR2 SYGVKD. CDR3 length equals 15 residues. The V gene end was trimmed by 4 bases and the J gene end by 2 bases; junction bases not matched to a gene: 8. DNA for the CDR3: TGTGCCATCAGTGGGGGACAGTTTGCCCCCTACGAGCAGTACTTC. As protein: CAISGGQFAPYEQYF.

The rearrangement links TRBV7-9 to TRBJ2-7; 10 bases fit TRBD2. Germline assignment: CDR1 SEHNR and CDR2 FQNEAQ (reference sequence). With 5 bases clipped from V and 6 bases from J, the junction kept 10 bases outside the gene matches. The CDR3 sequence is 15 residues long. The CDR3 region has the DNA TGTGCCAGCAGCATACCAAGCGGGGGGGCGGGCGAGCAGTACTTC. Protein: CASSIPSGGAGEQYF. Using reference TRBV7-9 and TRBJ2-7 for the parts outside the CDR3, the full variable domain is DTGVSQNPRHKITKRGQNVTFRCDPISEHNRLYWYRQTLGQGPEFLTYFQNEAQLEKSRLLSDRFSAERPKGSFSTLEIQRTEQGDSAMYLCASSIPSGGAGEQYFGPGTRLTVT.

There are a few counts of this clonotype. The chain has TRBV2 and TRBJ1-5; D is unresolved. This CDR3 spans 15 amino acids. V dropped 7 bases and J dropped 0 bases, with 13 bases sitting between them. The germline V gene has CDR1 SNHLY and CDR2 FYNNEI. For the CDR3, the DNA is TGTGCCAGCACAGGAGCTTATGATAGCAATCAGCCCCAGCATTTT. It encodes CASTGAYDSNQPQHF.